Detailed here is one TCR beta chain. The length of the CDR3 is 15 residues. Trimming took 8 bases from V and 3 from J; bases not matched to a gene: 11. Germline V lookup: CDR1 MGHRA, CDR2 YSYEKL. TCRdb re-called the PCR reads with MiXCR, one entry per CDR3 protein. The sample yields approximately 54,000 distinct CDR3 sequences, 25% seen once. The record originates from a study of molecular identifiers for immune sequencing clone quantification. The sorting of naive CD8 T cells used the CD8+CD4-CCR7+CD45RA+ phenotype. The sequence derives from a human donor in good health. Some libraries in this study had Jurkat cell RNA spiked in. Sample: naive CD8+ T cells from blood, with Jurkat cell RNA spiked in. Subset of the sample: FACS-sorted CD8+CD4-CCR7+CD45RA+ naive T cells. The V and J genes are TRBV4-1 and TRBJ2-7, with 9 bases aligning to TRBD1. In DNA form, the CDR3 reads TGCGCCAGCGGCTCCAGGACAGGGGAGGGCTACGAGCAGTACTTC. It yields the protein CASGSRTGEGYEQYF.